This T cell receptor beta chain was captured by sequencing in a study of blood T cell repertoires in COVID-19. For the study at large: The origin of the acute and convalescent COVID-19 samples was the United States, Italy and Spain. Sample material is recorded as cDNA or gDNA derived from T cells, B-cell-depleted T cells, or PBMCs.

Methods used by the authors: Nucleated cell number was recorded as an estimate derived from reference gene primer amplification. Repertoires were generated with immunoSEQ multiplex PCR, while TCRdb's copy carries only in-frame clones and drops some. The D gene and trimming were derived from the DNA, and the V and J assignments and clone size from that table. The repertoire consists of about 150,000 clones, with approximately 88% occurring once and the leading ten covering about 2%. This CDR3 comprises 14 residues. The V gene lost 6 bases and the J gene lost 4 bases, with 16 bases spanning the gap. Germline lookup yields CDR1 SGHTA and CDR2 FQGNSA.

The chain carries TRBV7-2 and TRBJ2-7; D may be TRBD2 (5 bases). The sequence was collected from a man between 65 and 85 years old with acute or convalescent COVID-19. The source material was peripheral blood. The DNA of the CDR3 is TGTGCCAGCAGATCTAGCTATTCAGCTTACGAGCAGTACTTC. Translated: CASRSSYSAYEQYF.